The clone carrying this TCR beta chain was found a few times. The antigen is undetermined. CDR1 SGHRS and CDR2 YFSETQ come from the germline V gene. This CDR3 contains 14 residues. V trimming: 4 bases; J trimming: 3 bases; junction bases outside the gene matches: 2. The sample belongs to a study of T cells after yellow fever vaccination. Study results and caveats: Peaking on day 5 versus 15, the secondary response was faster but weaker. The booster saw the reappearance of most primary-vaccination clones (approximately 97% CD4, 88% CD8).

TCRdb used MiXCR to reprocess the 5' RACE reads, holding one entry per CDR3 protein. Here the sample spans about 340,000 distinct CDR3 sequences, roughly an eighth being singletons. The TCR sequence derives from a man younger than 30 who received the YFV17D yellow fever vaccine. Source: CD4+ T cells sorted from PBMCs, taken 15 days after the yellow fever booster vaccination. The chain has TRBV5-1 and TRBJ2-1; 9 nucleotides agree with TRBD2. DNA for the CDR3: TGCGCCAGCAGCGCGGGGGGGGTCTACAATGAGCAGTTCTTC. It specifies CASSAGGVYNEQFF.